These T cell receptor beta chains were read from a single sample in a study of Graves' ophthalmopathy and Graves' hyperthyroidism. Using its own MiXCR run on the multiplex PCR reads, TCRdb lists one record per CDR3 protein. Here the sample spans just over 400,000 distinct CDR3 sequences, over 20% being singletons. The sequenced sample consisted of peripheral blood. The receptors come from a woman under 30 with stable Graves' hyperthyroidism. The CDR3 runs from the conserved cysteine through the conserved F or W. The D gene is left open where the match is weak. The size entry is marked missing in some rows and otherwise reads once, few, many or a size class.

d_call,clone_size,v_call,j_call,cdr3_aa,cdr3_nt
TRBD1,.,TRBV12-3/TRBV12-4,TRBJ1-6,CASSPPGGYSPLHF,TGTGCCAGCAGTCCCCCAGGGGGATATTCACCCCTCCACTTT
.,many,TRBV20-1,TRBJ2-5,CSARRETQYF,TGCAGTGCTAGAAGGGAGACCCAGTACTTC
.,few,TRBV11-2,TRBJ2-2,CASSLGQTNTGELFF,TGTGCCAGCAGCTTAGGCCAGACGAACACCGGGGAGCTGTTTTTT
.,many,TRBV30,TRBJ1-5,CAWSYSSRGYQPQHF,TGTGCCTGGAGCTATTCGTCCAGGGGTTATCAGCCCCAGCATTTT
TRBD1,few,TRBV12-3/TRBV12-4,TRBJ1-2,CAIQGANGYTF,TGTGCCATCCAGGGGGCTAATGGCTACACCTTC
.,many,TRBV20-1,TRBJ2-3,CSARYSGGTDTQYF,TGCAGTGCTAGGTATAGCGGTGGGACAGATACGCAGTATTTT
TRBD2,many,TRBV12-3/TRBV12-4,TRBJ2-7,CASSTTSSEQYF,TGTGCCAGCAGTACGACTAGCTCCGAGCAGTACTTC
.,few,TRBV19,TRBJ2-7,CASSIGGEPTYEQYF,TGTGCCAGTAGTATAGGGGGGGAACCTACTTACGAGCAGTACTTC
TRBD1,many,TRBV15,TRBJ1-1,CATSRGLAGTGITEAFF,TGTGCCACCAGCAGAGGCCTCGCCGGGACAGGGATCACTGAAGCTTTCTTT
.,many,TRBV20-1,TRBJ2-2,CSARAGVDTGELFF,TGCAGTGCTAGAGCCGGGGTTGACACCGGGGAGCTGTTTTTT
TRBD2,many,TRBV10-3,TRBJ2-5,CAISESAGVEETQYF,TGTGCCATCAGTGAGTCAGCGGGAGTAGAAGAGACCCAGTACTTC
.,many,TRBV20-1,TRBJ1-5,CSARGPGRQPQHF,TGCAGTGCTAGAGGACCGGGCCGCCAGCCCCAGCATTTT
TRBD2,few,TRBV27,TRBJ2-5,CASSAWTSGGKEEEETQYF,TGTGCCAGCAGTGCCTGGACTAGCGGGGGGAAAGAGGAGGAAGAGACCCAGTACTTC
.,medium-sized,TRBV6-2/TRBV6-3,TRBJ2-2,CASSPVDKDTGELFF,TGTGCCAGCAGCCCAGTGGACAAGGACACCGGGGAGCTGTTTTTT
TRBD1,.,TRBV12-3/TRBV12-4,TRBJ1-6,CASSWDSSHSPLHF,TGTGCCAGCAGTTGGGACAGCTCCCATTCACCCCTCCACTTT
.,many,TRBV7-8,TRBJ2-4,CASSPRAGENIQYF,TGTGCCAGCAGTCCCCGGGCTGGGGAAAACATTCAGTACTTC
.,many,TRBV27,TRBJ1-5,CASSTVRDSHQPQHF,TGTGCCAGCAGTACCGTCCGGGACTCCCATCAGCCCCAGCATTTT